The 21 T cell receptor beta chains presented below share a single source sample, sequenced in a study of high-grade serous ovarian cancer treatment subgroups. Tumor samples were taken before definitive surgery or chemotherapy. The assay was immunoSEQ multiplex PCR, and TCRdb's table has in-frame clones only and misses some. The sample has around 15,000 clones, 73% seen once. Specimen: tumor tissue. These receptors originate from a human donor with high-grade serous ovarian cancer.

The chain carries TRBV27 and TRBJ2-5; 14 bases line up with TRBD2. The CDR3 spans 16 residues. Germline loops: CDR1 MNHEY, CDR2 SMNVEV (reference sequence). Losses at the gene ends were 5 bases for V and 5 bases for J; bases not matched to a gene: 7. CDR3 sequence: CASSLTSGGAGETQYF. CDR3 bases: TGTGCCAGCAGTCTGACTAGCGGGGGGGCAGGTGAGACCCAGTACTTC.

The CDR3 DNA reads as TGCGCCAGCAGCCCCGGTGACGCGTCCTATAATTCACCCCTCCACTTT. This translates into CASSPGDASYNSPLHF. The V gene is TRBV5-1, the J gene TRBJ1-6; D is undetermined. This CDR3 is built from 16 residues. Germline CDR1 reads SGHRS; CDR2 reads YFSETQ. V lost 4 bases and J 1 base, leaving 12 bases between the germline ends. Full variable domain (missing parts from reference TRBV5-1 and TRBJ1-6): KAGVTQTPRYLIKTRGQQVTLSCSPISGHRSVSWYQQTPGQGLQFLFEYFSETQRNKGNFPGRFSGRQFSNSRSEMNVSTLELGDSALYLCASSPGDASYNSPLHFGNGTRLTVT.

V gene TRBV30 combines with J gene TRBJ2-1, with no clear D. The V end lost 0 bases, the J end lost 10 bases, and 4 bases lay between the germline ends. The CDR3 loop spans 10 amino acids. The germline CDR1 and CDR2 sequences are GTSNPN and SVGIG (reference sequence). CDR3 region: CAWSVREQFF. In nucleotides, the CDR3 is TGTGCCTGGAGTGTACGGGAGCAGTTCTTC.

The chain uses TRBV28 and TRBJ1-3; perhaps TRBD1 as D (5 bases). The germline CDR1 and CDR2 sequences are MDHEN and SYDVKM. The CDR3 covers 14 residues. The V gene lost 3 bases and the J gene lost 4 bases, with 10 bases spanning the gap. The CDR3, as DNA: TGTGCCAGCAGTTTCCCAGGGACCGGAAACACCATATATTTT. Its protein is CASSFPGTGNTIYF.

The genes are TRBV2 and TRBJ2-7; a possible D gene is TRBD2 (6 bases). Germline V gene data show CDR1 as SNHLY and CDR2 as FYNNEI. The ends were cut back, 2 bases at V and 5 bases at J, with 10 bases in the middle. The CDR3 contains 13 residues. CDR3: CASSEFAGNEQYF. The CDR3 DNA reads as TGTGCCAGCAGTGAATTTGCGGGAAACGAGCAGTACTTC.

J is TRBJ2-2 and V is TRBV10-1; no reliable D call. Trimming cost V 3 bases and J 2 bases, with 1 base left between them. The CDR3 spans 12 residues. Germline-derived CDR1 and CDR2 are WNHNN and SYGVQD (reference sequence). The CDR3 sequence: CASSDNTGELFF. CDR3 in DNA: TGCGCCAGCAGTGACAACACCGGGGAGCTGTTTTTT.

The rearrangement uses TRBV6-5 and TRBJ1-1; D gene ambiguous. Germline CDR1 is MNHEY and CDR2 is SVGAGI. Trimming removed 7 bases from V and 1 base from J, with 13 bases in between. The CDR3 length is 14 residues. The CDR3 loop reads CASINADGNTEAFF. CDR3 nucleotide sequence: TGTGCCAGCATCAATGCGGACGGGAACACTGAAGCTTTCTTT.

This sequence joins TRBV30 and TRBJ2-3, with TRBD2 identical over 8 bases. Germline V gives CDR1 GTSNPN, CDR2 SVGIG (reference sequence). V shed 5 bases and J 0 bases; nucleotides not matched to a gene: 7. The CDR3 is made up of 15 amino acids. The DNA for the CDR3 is TGTGCCTGGGGCGGGGGGTACTCTAGCACAGATACGCAGTATTTT. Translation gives CAWGGGYSSTDTQYF.

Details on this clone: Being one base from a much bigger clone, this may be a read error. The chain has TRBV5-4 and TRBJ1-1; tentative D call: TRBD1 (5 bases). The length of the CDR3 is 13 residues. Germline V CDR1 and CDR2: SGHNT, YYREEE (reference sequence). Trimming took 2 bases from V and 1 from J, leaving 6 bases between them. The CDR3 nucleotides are TGTGCCAGCAGCTTCGGACAGAACACTGAAGCTTTCTTT. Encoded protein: CASSFGQNTEAFF.

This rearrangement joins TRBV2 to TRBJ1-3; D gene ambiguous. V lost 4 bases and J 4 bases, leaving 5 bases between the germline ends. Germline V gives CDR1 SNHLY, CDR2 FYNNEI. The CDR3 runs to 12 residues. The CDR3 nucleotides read TGTGCCAGCAGTGTGCAGGGAAACACCATATATTTT. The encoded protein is CASSVQGNTIYF.

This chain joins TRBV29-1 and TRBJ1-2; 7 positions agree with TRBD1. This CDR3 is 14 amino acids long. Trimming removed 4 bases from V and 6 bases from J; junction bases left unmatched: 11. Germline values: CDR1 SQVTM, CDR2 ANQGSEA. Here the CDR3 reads CSVADRAVLDGYTF. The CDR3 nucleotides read TGCAGCGTTGCAGACAGGGCGGTTCTCGATGGCTACACCTTC.

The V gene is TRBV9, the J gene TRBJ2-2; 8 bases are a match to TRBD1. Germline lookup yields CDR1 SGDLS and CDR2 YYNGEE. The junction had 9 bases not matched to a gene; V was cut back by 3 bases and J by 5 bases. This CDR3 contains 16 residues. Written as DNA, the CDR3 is TGTGCCAGCAGCGCCACCCAGGGGGCCAGAACCGGGGAGCTGTTTTTT. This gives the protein CASSATQGARTGELFF. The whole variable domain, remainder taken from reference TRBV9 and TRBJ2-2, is DSGVTQTPKHLITATGQRVTLRCSPRSGDLSVYWYQQSLDQGLQFLIQYYNGEERAKGNILERFSAQQFPDLHSELNLSSLELGDSALYFCASSATQGARTGELFFGEGSRLTVL.

The CDR3 DNA is TGTGCCAGCATAAAGGACAGGGTGAACACCGGGGAGCTGTTTTTT. Encoded protein: CASIKDRVNTGELFF. The J gene is TRBJ2-2, the V gene TRBV2, with 8 bases aligning to TRBD1. Germline V lookup: CDR1 SNHLY, CDR2 FYNNEI. This CDR3 is 15 amino acids long. The trim removed 7 bases at V and 1 base at J, leaving 5 bases unmatched.

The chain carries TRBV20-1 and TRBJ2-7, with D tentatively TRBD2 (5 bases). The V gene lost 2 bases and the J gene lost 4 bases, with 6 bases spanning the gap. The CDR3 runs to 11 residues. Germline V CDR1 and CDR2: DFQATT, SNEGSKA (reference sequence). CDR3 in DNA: TGCAGTGCTAGAACGGGGTACGAGCAGTACTTC. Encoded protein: CSARTGYEQYF.

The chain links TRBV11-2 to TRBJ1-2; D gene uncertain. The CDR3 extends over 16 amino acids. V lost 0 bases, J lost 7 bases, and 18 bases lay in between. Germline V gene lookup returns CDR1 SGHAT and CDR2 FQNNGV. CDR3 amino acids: CASSLDLRTAMVGYTF. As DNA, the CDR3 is TGTGCCAGCAGCTTAGATCTTAGGACTGCGATGGTTGGCTACACCTTC.

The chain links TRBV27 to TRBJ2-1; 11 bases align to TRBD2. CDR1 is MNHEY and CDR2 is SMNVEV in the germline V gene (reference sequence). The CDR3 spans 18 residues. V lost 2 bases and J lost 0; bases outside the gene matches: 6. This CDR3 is CASSLITSGGISYNEQFF. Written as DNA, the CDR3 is TGTGCCAGCAGTTTAATAACTAGCGGGGGAATCTCCTACAATGAGCAGTTCTTC.

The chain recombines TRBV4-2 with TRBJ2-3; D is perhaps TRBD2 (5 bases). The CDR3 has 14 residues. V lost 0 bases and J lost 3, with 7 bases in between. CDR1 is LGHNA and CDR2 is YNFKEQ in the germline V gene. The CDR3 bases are TGTGCCAGCAGCCAAGATACGGGGACAGATACGCAGTATTTT. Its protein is CASSQDTGTDTQYF.

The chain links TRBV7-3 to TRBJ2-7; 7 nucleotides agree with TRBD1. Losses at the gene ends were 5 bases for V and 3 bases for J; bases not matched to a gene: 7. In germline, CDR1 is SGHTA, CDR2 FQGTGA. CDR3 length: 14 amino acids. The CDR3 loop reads CASSQKPGGYEQYF. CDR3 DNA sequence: TGTGCCAGCAGCCAAAAGCCAGGGGGCTACGAGCAGTACTTC.

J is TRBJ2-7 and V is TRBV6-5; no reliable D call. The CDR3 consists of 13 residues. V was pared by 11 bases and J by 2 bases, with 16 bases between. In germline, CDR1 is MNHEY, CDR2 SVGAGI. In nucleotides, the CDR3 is TGTGCCGCCTCCCAAGGGTCCGCCTACGAGCAGTACTTC. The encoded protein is CAASQGSAYEQYF.

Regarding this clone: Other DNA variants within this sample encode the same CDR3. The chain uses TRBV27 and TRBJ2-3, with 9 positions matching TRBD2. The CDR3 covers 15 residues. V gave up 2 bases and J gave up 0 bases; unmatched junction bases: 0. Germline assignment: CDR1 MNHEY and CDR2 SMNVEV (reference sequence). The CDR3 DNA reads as TGTGCCAGCAGTTTACTAGCGGGGAGCACAGATACGCAGTATTTT. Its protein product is CASSLLAGSTDTQYF.

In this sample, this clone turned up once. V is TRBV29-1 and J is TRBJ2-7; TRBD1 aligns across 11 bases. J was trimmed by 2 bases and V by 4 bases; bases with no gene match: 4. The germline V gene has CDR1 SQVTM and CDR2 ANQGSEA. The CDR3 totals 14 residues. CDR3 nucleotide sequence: TGCAGCGTTGCCTCGGGACAGGGGGCCTACGAGCAGTACTTC. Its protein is CSVASGQGAYEQYF.